The TCR beta chain described here comes from a study of immune evolution from preneoplasia to lung adenocarcinoma. CDR1 is SGHAT and CDR2 is FQDESV in the germline V gene (reference sequence). This CDR3 is built from 13 residues. V shed 2 bases and J shed 1 base, with 5 bases lying between them. Sequencing used immunoSEQ multiplex PCR; TCRdb keeps in-frame clones, though not all of them. The data show approximately 7,500 clones, around 80% seen once. Between about 2014 and 2018, patients underwent resection in Japan or China. Histologic diagnosis was independently verified by two lung pathologists. The chain combines TRBV11-1 with TRBJ1-1; D unclear. The specimen sequenced was FFPE invasive lung adenocarcinoma tissue. This TCR derives from a person in their 40s with lung adenocarcinoma. The CDR3 nucleotides are TGTGCCAGCAGCTTACACGAGAACACTGAAGCTTTCTTT. Protein: CASSLHENTEAFF.